This T cell receptor (beta chain) came from a study of CD4 T cells in relation to SARS-CoV-2 and coronaviruses. The CDR3 loop spans 16 amino acids. The germline V gene encodes CDR1 KGHDR and CDR2 SFDVKD. The V and J ends lost 2 bases and 4 bases, in that order; junction bases with no gene match: 5. The unexposed donors gave CD4+ T cells in about 2011-2019, prior to COVID-19. CD4+ T cells were isolated from the cells after around eleven days of culture. Assay used: immunoSEQ multiplex PCR; TCRdb lists only in-frame clones, some missing. This sample yields about 23,000 clones, of which approximately 78% are seen a single time; 14% belongs to the top ten. Comments on this clone: Its matching antigen is unknown.

This TCR was recovered from a human donor in good health. The sequenced material came from CD4+ T cells from PBMCs, cultured in vitro. The rearrangement links TRBV24-1 to TRBJ2-3; TRBD2 matches 10 bases. CDR3 bases: TGTGCCACCAGTGATTATAGCGGGAGGAGGGCAGATACGCAGTATTTT. As protein: CATSDYSGRRADTQYF.